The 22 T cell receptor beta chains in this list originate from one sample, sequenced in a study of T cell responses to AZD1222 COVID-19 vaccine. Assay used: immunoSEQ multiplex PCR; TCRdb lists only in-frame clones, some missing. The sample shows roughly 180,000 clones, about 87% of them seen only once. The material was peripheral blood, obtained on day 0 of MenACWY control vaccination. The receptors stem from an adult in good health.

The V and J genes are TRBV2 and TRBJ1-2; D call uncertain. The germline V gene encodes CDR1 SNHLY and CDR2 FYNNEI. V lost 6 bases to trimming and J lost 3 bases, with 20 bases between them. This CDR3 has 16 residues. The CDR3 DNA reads TGTGCCAGCAGAGCGGGAGCGGCGCTACAATACTATGGCTACACCTTC. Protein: CASRAGAALQYYGYTF.

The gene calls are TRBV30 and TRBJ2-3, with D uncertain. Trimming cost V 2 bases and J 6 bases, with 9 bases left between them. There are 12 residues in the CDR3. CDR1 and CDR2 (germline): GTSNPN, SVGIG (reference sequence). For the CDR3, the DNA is TGTGCCTGGAGTCCGACGCGGGATACGCAGTATTTT. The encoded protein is CAWSPTRDTQYF.

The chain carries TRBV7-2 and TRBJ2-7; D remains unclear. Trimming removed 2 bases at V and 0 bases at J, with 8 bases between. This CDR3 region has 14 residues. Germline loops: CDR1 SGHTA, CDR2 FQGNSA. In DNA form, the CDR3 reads TGTGCCAGCAGCTTATCGGTCACCTCCTACGAGCAGTACTTC. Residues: CASSLSVTSYEQYF.

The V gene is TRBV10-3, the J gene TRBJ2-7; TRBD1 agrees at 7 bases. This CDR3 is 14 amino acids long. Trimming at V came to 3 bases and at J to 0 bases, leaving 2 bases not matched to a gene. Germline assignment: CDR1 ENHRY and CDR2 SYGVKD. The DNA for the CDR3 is TGTGCCATCAGTGAAGGGGGCCGCTCCTACGAGCAGTACTTC. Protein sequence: CAISEGGRSYEQYF.

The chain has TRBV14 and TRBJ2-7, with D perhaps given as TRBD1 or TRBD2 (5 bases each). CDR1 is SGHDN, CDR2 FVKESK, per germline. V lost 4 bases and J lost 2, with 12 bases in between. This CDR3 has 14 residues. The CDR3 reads CASSRDGGPYEQYF. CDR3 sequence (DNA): TGTGCCAGCAGCCGGGACGGTGGCCCCTACGAGCAGTACTTC.

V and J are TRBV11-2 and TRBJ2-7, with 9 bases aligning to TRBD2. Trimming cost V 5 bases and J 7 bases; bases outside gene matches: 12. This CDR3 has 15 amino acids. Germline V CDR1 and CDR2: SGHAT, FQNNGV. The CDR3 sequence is CASSPPSGGFKEQYF. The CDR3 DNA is TGTGCCAGCAGCCCCCCCAGCGGGGGGTTTAAGGAGCAGTACTTC. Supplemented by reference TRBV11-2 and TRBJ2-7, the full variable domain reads EAGVAQSPRYKIIEKRQSVAFWCNPISGHATLYWYQQILGQGPKLLIQFQNNGVVDDSQLPKDRFSAERLKGVDSTLKIQPAKLEDSAVYLCASSPPSGGFKEQYFGPGTRLTVT.

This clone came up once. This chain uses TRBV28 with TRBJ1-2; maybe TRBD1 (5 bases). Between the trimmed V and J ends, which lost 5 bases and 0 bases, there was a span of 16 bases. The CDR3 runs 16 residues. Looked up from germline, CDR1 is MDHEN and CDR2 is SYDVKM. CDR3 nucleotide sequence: TGTGCCAGCAGTCTCCCGGGGCAGGACGCTAACTATGGCTACACCTTC. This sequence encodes CASSLPGQDANYGYTF.

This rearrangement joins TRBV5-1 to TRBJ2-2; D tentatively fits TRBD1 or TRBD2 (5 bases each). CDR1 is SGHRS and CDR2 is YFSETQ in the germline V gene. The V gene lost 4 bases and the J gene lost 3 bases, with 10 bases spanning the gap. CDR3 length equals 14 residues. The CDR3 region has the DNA TGCGCCAGCAGCACGGGACCATACACCGGGGAGCTGTTTTTT. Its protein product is CASSTGPYTGELFF.

The CDR3 DNA follows: TGTGCCAGTAGTGCTTTCCCCACAGATACGCAGTATTTT. This encodes CASSAFPTDTQYF. This sequence joins TRBV19 and TRBJ2-3; the D is unclear. Per germline, CDR1 LNHDA and CDR2 SQIVND (reference sequence). The CDR3 covers 13 residues. V dropped 5 bases and J dropped 2 bases, with 8 bases sitting between them.

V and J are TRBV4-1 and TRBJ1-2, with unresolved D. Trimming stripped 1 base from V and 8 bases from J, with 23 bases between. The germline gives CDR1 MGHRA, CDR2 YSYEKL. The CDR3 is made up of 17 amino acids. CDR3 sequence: CASSQGSRGKNRGGYTF. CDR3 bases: TGCGCCAGCAGCCAAGGATCCCGCGGGAAAAACCGTGGGGGCTACACCTTC.

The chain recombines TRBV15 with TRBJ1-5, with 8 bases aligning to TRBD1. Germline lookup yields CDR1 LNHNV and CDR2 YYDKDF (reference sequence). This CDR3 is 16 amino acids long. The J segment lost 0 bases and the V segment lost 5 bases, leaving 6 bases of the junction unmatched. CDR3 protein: CATSAGTGDSNQPQHF. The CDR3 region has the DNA TGTGCCACCAGCGCCGGGACAGGTGATAGCAATCAGCCCCAGCATTTT.

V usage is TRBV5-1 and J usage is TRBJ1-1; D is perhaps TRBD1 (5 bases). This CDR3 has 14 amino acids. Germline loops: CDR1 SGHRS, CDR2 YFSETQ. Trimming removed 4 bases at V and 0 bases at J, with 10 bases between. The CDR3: CASSQTELNTEAFF. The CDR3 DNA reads TGCGCCAGCAGCCAGACAGAACTGAACACTGAAGCTTTCTTT.

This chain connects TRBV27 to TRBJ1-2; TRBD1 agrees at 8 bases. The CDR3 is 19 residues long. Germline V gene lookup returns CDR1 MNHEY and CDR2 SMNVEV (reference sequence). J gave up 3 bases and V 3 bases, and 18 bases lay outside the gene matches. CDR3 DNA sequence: TGTGCCAGCAGTTTTGCAGGGGGCGTGCCGGCCACTGGCCACTATGGCTACACCTTC. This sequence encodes CASSFAGGVPATGHYGYTF.

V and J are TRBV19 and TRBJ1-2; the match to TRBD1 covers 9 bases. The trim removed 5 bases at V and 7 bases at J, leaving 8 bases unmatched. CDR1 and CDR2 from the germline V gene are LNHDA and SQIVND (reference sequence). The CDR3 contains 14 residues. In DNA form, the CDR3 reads TGTGCCAGTAGTGGGTCAACAGGGGGCGTTGGCTACACCTTC. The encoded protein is CASSGSTGGVGYTF.

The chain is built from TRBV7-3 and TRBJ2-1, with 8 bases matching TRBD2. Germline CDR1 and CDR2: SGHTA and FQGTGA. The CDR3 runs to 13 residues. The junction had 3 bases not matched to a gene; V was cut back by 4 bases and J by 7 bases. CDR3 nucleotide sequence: TGTGCCAGCAGCTCCGGGGGGGCGAATGAGCAGTTCTTC. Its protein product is CASSSGGANEQFF.

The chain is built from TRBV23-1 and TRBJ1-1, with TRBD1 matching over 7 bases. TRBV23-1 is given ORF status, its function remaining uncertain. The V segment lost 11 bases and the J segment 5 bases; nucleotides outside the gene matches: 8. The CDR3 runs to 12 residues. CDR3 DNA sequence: TGCGCCTGGAATACAGGGGTGACTGAAGCTTTCTTT. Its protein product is CAWNTGVTEAFF.

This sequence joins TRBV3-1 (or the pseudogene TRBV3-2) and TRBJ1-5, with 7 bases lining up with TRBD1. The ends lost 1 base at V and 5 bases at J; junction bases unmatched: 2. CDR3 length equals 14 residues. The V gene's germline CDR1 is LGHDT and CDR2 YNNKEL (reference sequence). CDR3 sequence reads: CASSQGGQDQPQHF. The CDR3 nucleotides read TGTGCCAGCAGCCAAGGTGGACAGGATCAGCCCCAGCATTTT.

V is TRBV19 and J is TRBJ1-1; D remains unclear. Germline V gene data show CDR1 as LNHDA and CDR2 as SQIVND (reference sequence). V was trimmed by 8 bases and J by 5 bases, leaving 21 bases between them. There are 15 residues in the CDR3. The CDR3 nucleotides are TGTGCCAGTCGGTCCGCGGCAGCCCGGGTAACTGAAGCTTTCTTT. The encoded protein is CASRSAAARVTEAFF.

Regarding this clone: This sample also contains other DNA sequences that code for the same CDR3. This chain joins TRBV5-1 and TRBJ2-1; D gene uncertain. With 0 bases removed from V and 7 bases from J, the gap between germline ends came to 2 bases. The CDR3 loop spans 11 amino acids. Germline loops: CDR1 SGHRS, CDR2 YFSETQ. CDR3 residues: CASSLGNEQFF. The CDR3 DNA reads TGCGCCAGCAGCTTGGGAAATGAGCAGTTCTTC.

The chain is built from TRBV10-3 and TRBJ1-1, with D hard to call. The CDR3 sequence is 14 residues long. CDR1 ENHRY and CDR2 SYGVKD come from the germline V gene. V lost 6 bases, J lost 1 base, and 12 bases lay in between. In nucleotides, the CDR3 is TGTGCCATCAGACCAGTGGCCCAGAACACTGAAGCTTTCTTT. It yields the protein CAIRPVAQNTEAFF.

CDR3: CASSLERASHEQYF. The CDR3 DNA sequence: TGCGCCAGCAGCTTGGAGAGGGCTTCGCACGAGCAGTACTTC. This chain uses TRBV5-1 with TRBJ2-7; maybe TRBD2 (5 bases). V gave up 0 bases and J gave up 5 bases, with 12 bases separating them. Germline assignment: CDR1 SGHRS and CDR2 YFSETQ. The length of the CDR3 is 14 residues.

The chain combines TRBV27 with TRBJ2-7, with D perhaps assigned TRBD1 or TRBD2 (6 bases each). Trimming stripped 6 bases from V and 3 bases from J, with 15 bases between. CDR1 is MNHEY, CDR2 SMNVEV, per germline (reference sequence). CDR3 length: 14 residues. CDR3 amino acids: CASSWGRELYEQYF. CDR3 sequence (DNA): TGTGCCAGCAGCTGGGGGCGGGAACTCTACGAGCAGTACTTC.